Listed here are 22 T cell receptor beta chains from one sample, sequenced in a study of blood T cell repertoires in COVID-19. The data were produced by immunoSEQ multiplex PCR, yet TCRdb's version contains in-frame clones alone and is incomplete. The sample lists 300,000 to 400,000 clones, around nine tenths occurring once. Sequenced sample: PBMCs or T cells enriched from blood (not recorded which). Every receptor here comes from a woman under 40 with acute COVID-19.

CDR3 sequence: CASSLVVVPDTQYF. In DNA, the CDR3 is TGTGCCAGCAGCTTAGTTGTAGTGCCAGATACGCAGTATTTT. This chain links TRBV7-9 with TRBJ2-3; D is undetermined. Trimming cost V 1 base and J 4 bases, with 9 bases left between them. The CDR3 loop spans 14 amino acids. Germline V CDR1 and CDR2: SEHNR, FQNEAQ (reference sequence).

As to this clone: In the same sample, other DNA sequences code for this CDR3. V and J are TRBV24-1 and TRBJ2-3; no definite D call. Trimming cost V 3 bases and J 2 bases, with 8 bases left between them. CDR1 is KGHDR and CDR2 is SFDVKD in the germline V gene. This CDR3 has 14 amino acids. CDR3 loop: CATSDPTYTDTQYF. Here the CDR3 DNA reads TGTGCCACCAGTGATCCCACCTACACAGATACGCAGTATTTT.

V and J are TRBV30 and TRBJ1-4; perhaps TRBD1 as D (5 bases). Germline V gives CDR1 GTSNPN, CDR2 SVGIG (reference sequence). CDR3 length: 14 residues. The germline V and J ends were trimmed by 3 bases and 3 bases, with 11 bases remaining between them. CDR3 amino acids: CAWSRTPSNEKLFF. The CDR3 DNA is TGTGCCTGGAGCCGGACACCCTCTAATGAAAAACTGTTTTTT.

This chain uses TRBV1 with TRBJ2-7; no check of the table's D call, TRBD2, against the DNA was made. TRBV1 is classified as a pseudogene. The CDR3 is made up of 13 amino acids. The CDR3 protein is CTSSQERRYEQYF. The CDR3 coding sequence is TGCACCAGCAGCCAAGAACGGAGGTACGAGCAGTACTTC.

The V and J genes are TRBV27 and TRBJ1-5; a possible D gene is TRBD1 (6 bases). Germline-derived CDR1 and CDR2 are MNHEY and SMNVEV (reference sequence). The CDR3 consists of 15 residues. V was pared by 2 bases and J by 3 bases, with 11 bases between. The CDR3 bases are TGTGCCAGCAGTTTAGGGCAGGGGTTCAATCAGCCCCAGCATTTT. Residues: CASSLGQGFNQPQHF.

The gene calls are TRBV7-2 and TRBJ1-1; 8 bases fit TRBD1. The CDR3 spans 14 residues. V dropped 5 bases and J dropped 6; count of bases not matched to a gene: 8. Germline V gives CDR1 SGHTA, CDR2 FQGNSA. The DNA for the CDR3 is TGTGCCAGCAGCGGCGACAGGGGATGGGCTGAAGCTTTCTTT. It specifies CASSGDRGWAEAFF.

DNA of the CDR3: TGTGCCAGCAGCTTAATGGGGGAGGGGTACGAGCAGTACTTC. Amino acid sequence: CASSLMGEGYEQYF. J is TRBJ2-7 and V is TRBV7-3; 7 nucleotides align to TRBD2. Germline values: CDR1 SGHTA, CDR2 FQGTGA. Trimming cost V 1 base and J 4 bases; bases outside gene matches: 4. This CDR3 has 14 amino acids.

The chain recombines TRBV30 with TRBJ1-2; D gene uncertain. The CDR3 spans 13 residues. Trimming cost V 0 bases and J 7 bases, with 12 bases left between them. CDR1 and CDR2 (germline): GTSNPN, SVGIG (reference sequence). CDR3 residues: CAWSVAPRAGYTF. The CDR3 nucleotides are TGTGCCTGGAGTGTGGCCCCGAGGGCTGGCTACACCTTC.

The rearrangement uses TRBV19 and TRBJ1-1; a possible D gene is TRBD1 (6 bases). The CDR3 is made up of 16 amino acids. Per the germline V gene, CDR1 is LNHDA and CDR2 is SQIVND (reference sequence). Deletions cut 2 bases from V and 0 bases from J, with 13 bases between. CDR3 sequence (DNA): TGTGCCAGTAGTATAACAGGGAGCACCCTGAACACTGAAGCTTTCTTT. Translating gives CASSITGSTLNTEAFF.

CDR3 residues: CASAVGGARSTDTQYF. The DNA for the CDR3 is TGTGCCAGCGCGGTCGGAGGGGCGCGGAGCACAGATACGCAGTATTTT. The chain joins TRBV6-4 to TRBJ2-3; weak D call: TRBD2 (6 bases). Trimming pared 8 bases from V and 0 bases from J, leaving 18 bases between. CDR1 and CDR2 (germline): MRHNA, SNTAGT. CDR3 length: 16 residues.

Only one count was recorded for this clone. CDR3 residues: CASCEQALPGNTIYF. CDR3 nucleotide sequence: TGCGCCAGCTGCGAACAGGCTCTTCCTGGAAACACCATATATTTT. The chain joins TRBV5-1 to TRBJ1-3; a weak D match, TRBD1 (5 bases). V was trimmed by 7 bases and J by 2 bases, leaving 16 bases between them. From germline, CDR1 is SGHRS and CDR2 YFSETQ. The CDR3 length is 15 residues.

The V and J genes are TRBV5-1 and TRBJ1-6; 7 bases agree with TRBD1. CDR3 length equals 16 residues. V lost 4 bases, J lost 5 bases, and 9 bases stayed unmatched. In germline, CDR1 is SGHRS, CDR2 YFSETQ. The CDR3 sequence is CASSAQTGLNNSPLHF. In DNA form, the CDR3 reads TGCGCCAGCAGCGCTCAGACAGGGCTTAATAATTCACCCCTCCACTTT.

V gene TRBV6-5 combines with J gene TRBJ1-1; the D is unclear. The CDR3 has 15 residues. Per germline, CDR1 MNHEY and CDR2 SVGAGI. Deletions cut 2 bases from V and 1 base from J, with 11 bases between. The CDR3 coding sequence is TGTGCCAGCAGTTACCGGCGGACTGCGAACACTGAAGCTTTCTTT. Protein: CASSYRRTANTEAFF.

This chain joins TRBV7-2 and TRBJ1-6; a possible D gene is TRBD1 (5 bases). Per the germline V gene, CDR1 is SGHTA and CDR2 is FQGNSA. The V end was cut by 0 bases, the J end by 6 bases, with 12 bases between. The length of the CDR3 is 16 residues. The CDR3 nucleotides are TGTGCCAGCAGCTTAGCGCTTGGGGGAGGTAATTCACCCCTCCACTTT. It codes for CASSLALGGGNSPLHF.

The chain is built from TRBV12-3 or TRBV12-4 and TRBJ2-3, with TRBD1 matching 10 bases. The CDR3 is 13 amino acids. The J segment lost 6 bases and the V segment lost 6 bases, leaving 3 bases of the junction unmatched. CDR3 sequence: CASSSGQGDTQYF. The CDR3 DNA sequence: TGTGCCAGCAGCTCGGGACAGGGGGATACGCAGTATTTT.

There are a few counts of this clone. V is TRBV7-2 and J is TRBJ2-2; D not certain. V lost 6 bases and J 4 bases, leaving 6 bases between the germline ends. Germline CDR1 is SGHTA and CDR2 is FQGNSA. This CDR3 spans 12 amino acids. The CDR3 spells CASSRSTGELFF. The CDR3 DNA reads TGTGCCAGCAGTAGGAGCACCGGGGAGCTGTTTTTT.

This chain connects TRBV3-1 (or the pseudogene TRBV3-2) to TRBJ1-2, with TRBD1 matching 10 bases. J was trimmed by 9 bases and V by 5 bases; bases with no gene match: 12. The germline V gene encodes CDR1 LGHDT and CDR2 YNNKEL (reference sequence). The CDR3 sequence is 15 residues long. The CDR3 sequence: CASSKAGQGQKSYTF. The DNA for the CDR3 is TGTGCCAGCAGCAAAGCGGGACAGGGGCAGAAGAGCTACACCTTC.

The chain links TRBV9 to TRBJ1-4; maybe TRBD1 (5 bases). The CDR3 loop spans 17 amino acids. Germline CDR1 and CDR2: SGDLS and YYNGEE. V was clipped by 2 bases and J by 0 bases, with 14 bases between them. The CDR3: CASSVGTGKTTNEKLFF. The CDR3 bases are TGTGCCAGCAGCGTTGGTACAGGTAAAACAACTAATGAAAAACTGTTTTTT.

The rearrangement links TRBV6-5 to TRBJ2-1; 8 nucleotides line up with TRBD1. CDR1 and CDR2 (germline): MNHEY, SVGAGI. J was trimmed by 7 bases and V by 4 bases; bases with no gene match: 12. This CDR3 is built from 16 residues. The CDR3: CASSFTGGITQNEQFF. CDR3 bases: TGTGCCAGCAGTTTTACAGGGGGGATTACACAGAATGAGCAGTTCTTC.

This chain joins TRBV3-1 (or the pseudogene TRBV3-2) and TRBJ2-3; possible D gene TRBD1, 7 bases. Trimming cost V 5 bases and J 5 bases, with 11 bases left between them. The CDR3 has 13 amino acids. Germline values: CDR1 LGHDT, CDR2 YNNKEL (reference sequence). Written as DNA, the CDR3 is TGTGCCAGCAGCTTCAGGGGGGAAGATACGCAGTATTTT. Amino acids: CASSFRGEDTQYF.

The chain uses TRBV4-1 and TRBJ2-1; 9 bases are shared with TRBD2. Germline trimming cut 0 bases from V and 6 bases from J; bases unmatched to any gene: 3. Germline V gene data show CDR1 as MGHRA and CDR2 as YSYEKL. This CDR3 has 15 amino acids. Written as DNA, the CDR3 is TGCGCCAGCAGCCAAGAGCGGGGGGGAACCAATGAGCAGTTCTTC. Translated: CASSQERGGTNEQFF.

The V gene is TRBV20-1, the J gene TRBJ2-7, with 7 bases fitting TRBD2. The J segment lost 3 bases and the V segment lost 3 bases, leaving 8 bases of the junction unmatched. Germline CDR1 is DFQATT and CDR2 is SNEGSKA (reference sequence). The CDR3 is made up of 14 amino acids. The CDR3, as DNA: TGCAGTGCTAGTCTGACAGCGGGGAGCTACGAGCAGTACTTC. As protein: CSASLTAGSYEQYF.